This entry lists 25 T cell receptor beta chains sequenced from one sample in a study of early stage breast cancer tumors. Generated by immunoSEQ multiplex PCR, the TCRdb table keeps only in-frame clones and is missing some. The sample lists 60,000 to 80,000 clones, 65% to 80% occurring once. Sequenced sample: blood. Source of these receptors: a person aged 55 to 69 with breast cancer.

This clone appeared a few times. The chain recombines TRBV19 with TRBJ1-2, with 7 bases that match TRBD1. Germline V CDR1 and CDR2: LNHDA, SQIVND (reference sequence). The CDR3 has 14 residues. The V segment lost 9 bases and the J segment 3 bases; nucleotides outside the gene matches: 10. DNA of the CDR3: TGTGCCAGCAATCTTAGGGGGCGGCACTATGGCTACACCTTC. Its translation: CASNLRGRHYGYTF.

The V gene is TRBV6-5, the J gene TRBJ2-3; D ambiguous. This CDR3 contains 14 residues. CDR1 is MNHEY, CDR2 SVGAGI, per germline. V lost 2 bases and J 0 bases, leaving 6 bases between the germline ends. CDR3: CASSYQTSTDTQYF. In DNA, the CDR3 is TGTGCCAGCAGTTACCAGACTAGCACAGATACGCAGTATTTT.

The rearrangement joins TRBV4-2 to TRBJ2-7; D is perhaps TRBD1 (6 bases). V lost 1 base and J lost 7, with 14 bases in between. In germline, CDR1 is LGHNA, CDR2 YNFKEQ. The CDR3 runs 14 residues. CDR3 nucleotide sequence: TGTGCCAGCAGCCAAGTACAGGGATCGAGAGAGCAGTACTTC. Translation gives CASSQVQGSREQYF.

The chain joins TRBV18 to TRBJ2-5; either TRBD1 or TRBD2 may supply D (5 bases each). CDR3 length equals 16 residues. CDR1 and CDR2 from the germline V gene are KGHSH and LQKENI. Trimming pared 2 bases from V and 1 base from J, leaving 14 bases between. CDR3 sequence: CASSPGTPHLQETQYF. The CDR3 nucleotides are TGTGCCAGCTCACCAGGGACCCCTCACCTCCAAGAGACCCAGTACTTC.

This chain joins TRBV6-5 and TRBJ2-1; either TRBD1 or TRBD2 may supply D (6 bases each). Per the germline V gene, CDR1 is MNHEY and CDR2 is SVGAGI. The CDR3 has 15 residues. The V end was cut by 6 bases, the J end by 9 bases, with 21 bases between. The CDR3 region has the DNA TGTGCCAGCAGCCGCAAGGGGGGCGGTGCTGGTGAGCAGTTCTTC. Translation gives CASSRKGGGAGEQFF.

This rearrangement joins TRBV7-9 to TRBJ2-3; 7 nucleotides match TRBD2. Germline CDR1 SEHNR, CDR2 FQNEAQ (reference sequence). V lost 3 bases, J lost 5 bases, and 5 bases stayed unmatched. This CDR3 region has 14 residues. The CDR3 spells CASSLGGERDTQYF. The DNA for the CDR3 is TGTGCCAGCAGCTTGGGAGGGGAGAGAGATACGCAGTATTTT.

The chain links TRBV6-5 to TRBJ2-2; 7 positions match TRBD1. Germline V gene data show CDR1 as MNHEY and CDR2 as SVGAGI. This CDR3 region has 13 residues. J lost 7 bases, V lost 5 bases, and 4 bases had no gene match. The CDR3 DNA reads TGTGCCAGCAGTCGACAGGGTCACGGGGAGCTGTTTTTT. Residues: CASSRQGHGELFF.

The chain is built from TRBV6-6 and TRBJ2-5, with D uncertain. Per germline, CDR1 MNHNY and CDR2 SVGAGI (reference sequence). CDR3 length equals 16 residues. V gave up 6 bases and J gave up 1 base, with 18 bases separating them. CDR3 sequence: CASRPKKGAVQETQYF. CDR3 sequence (DNA): TGTGCCAGCAGGCCAAAGAAGGGCGCAGTCCAAGAGACCCAGTACTTC.

The chain carries TRBV4-1 and TRBJ1-4, with D tentatively TRBD1 (5 bases). The CDR3 has 16 amino acids. The V gene's germline CDR1 is MGHRA and CDR2 YSYEKL. With 0 bases removed from V and 4 bases from J, the gap between germline ends came to 12 bases. This CDR3 is CASSQEWGRVNEKLFF. The DNA for the CDR3 is TGCGCCAGCAGCCAAGAGTGGGGGAGAGTTAATGAAAAACTGTTTTTT.

The V gene is TRBV5-4, the J gene TRBJ1-2, with 9 bases matching TRBD1. V lost 3 bases and J lost 8; bases outside the gene matches: 11. The germline gives CDR1 SGHNT, CDR2 YYREEE (reference sequence). The CDR3 contains 15 residues. CDR3 in DNA: TGTGCCAGCAGCTGGGACAGGGCCCCACCCGGGGGCTACACCTTC. It encodes CASSWDRAPPGGYTF.

This chain connects TRBV5-4 to TRBJ1-5; a possible D gene is TRBD1 (5 bases). Germline CDR1 is SGHNT and CDR2 is YYREEE (reference sequence). Trimming took 10 bases from V and 5 from J, leaving 13 bases between them. The CDR3 contains 12 residues. CDR3 sequence: CAPLGGDQPQHF. In nucleotides, the CDR3 is TGTGCCCCACTGGGGGGGGATCAGCCCCAGCATTTT. The full variable domain, rest sourced from reference TRBV5-4 and TRBJ1-5, is ETGVTQSPTHLIKTRGQQVTLRCSSQSGHNTVSWYQQALGQGPQFIFQYYREEENGRGNFPPRFSGLQFPNYSSELNVNALELDDSALYLCAPLGGDQPQHFGDGTRLSIL.

This clone was detected only once. The chain is built from TRBV28 and TRBJ2-7; 10 bases map to TRBD1. Germline lookup yields CDR1 MDHEN and CDR2 SYDVKM. The CDR3 loop spans 15 amino acids. V lost 3 bases and J lost 2; bases outside the gene matches: 4. The CDR3 protein is CASSLAGTGAYEQYF. In DNA form, the CDR3 reads TGTGCCAGCAGTTTGGCCGGGACAGGGGCCTACGAGCAGTACTTC.

This chain links TRBV30 with TRBJ1-2, with no clear D. The CDR3 sequence is 11 residues long. The V gene lost 0 bases and the J gene lost 4 bases, with 3 bases spanning the gap. Looked up from germline, CDR1 is GTSNPN and CDR2 is SVGIG (reference sequence). This CDR3 is CAWSVGYGYTF. The CDR3 coding sequence is TGTGCCTGGAGTGTCGGCTATGGCTACACCTTC.

The V and J genes are TRBV10-3 and TRBJ2-7; D is perhaps TRBD1 or TRBD2 (5 bases each). Germline V lookup: CDR1 ENHRY, CDR2 SYGVKD. Deletions cut 10 bases from V and 4 bases from J, with 17 bases between. This CDR3 comprises 13 residues. For the CDR3, the DNA is TGTGCCACAAGGGACGGGTCCGGTTACGAGCAGTACTTC. Its translation: CATRDGSGYEQYF.

This clone was detected only once. V gene TRBV2 combines with J gene TRBJ2-2; possibly TRBD2 for D (5 bases). This CDR3 is built from 16 residues. Germline V gene lookup returns CDR1 SNHLY and CDR2 FYNNEI. Trimming left V 1 base short and J 1 base short, with 10 bases between. CDR3 sequence reads: CASSEEASRNTGELFF. The CDR3 DNA sequence: TGTGCCAGCAGTGAAGAGGCTAGCAGGAACACCGGGGAGCTGTTTTTT.

V usage is TRBV6-1 and J usage is TRBJ2-3; the D is unclear. V lost 0 bases and J 2 bases, leaving 9 bases between the germline ends. This CDR3 comprises 15 residues. Per germline, CDR1 MNHNS and CDR2 SASEGT. CDR3 protein: CASSEALHFTDTQYF. CDR3 coding DNA: TGTGCCAGCAGTGAAGCGCTTCACTTCACAGATACGCAGTATTTT.

The rearrangement uses TRBV7-9 and TRBJ2-5; D is undetermined. CDR1 and CDR2 from the germline V gene are SEHNR and FQNEAQ (reference sequence). This CDR3 is built from 13 residues. Deletions cut 4 bases from V and 4 bases from J, with 10 bases between. CDR3 residues: CASSSDPLETQYF. The CDR3 DNA reads as TGTGCCAGCAGCTCCGACCCTCTAGAGACCCAGTACTTC.

This sequence joins TRBV11-1 and TRBJ2-2; 7 bases map to TRBD1. This CDR3 is 16 amino acids long. CDR1 is SGHAT, CDR2 FQDESV, per germline (reference sequence). V lost 4 bases, J lost 1 base, and 6 bases stayed unmatched. The CDR3 sequence: CASSSQSGGNTGELFF. CDR3 in DNA: TGTGCCAGCAGCTCGCAGTCAGGGGGGAACACCGGGGAGCTGTTTTTT.

In DNA, the CDR3 is TGTGCCACCCAAGCCGGACAGGGGGCGGGTGAGCAGTTCTTC. Protein: CATQAGQGAGEQFF. The chain carries TRBV10-3 and TRBJ2-1; TRBD1 aligns across 11 bases. This CDR3 comprises 14 residues. Germline loops: CDR1 ENHRY, CDR2 SYGVKD. Germline trimming cut 10 bases from V and 9 bases from J; bases unmatched to any gene: 11.

V usage is TRBV9 and J usage is TRBJ2-7; 10 nucleotides align to TRBD1. This CDR3 region has 14 residues. J lost 5 bases, V lost 0 bases, and 2 bases had no gene match. CDR1 is SGDLS, CDR2 YYNGEE, per germline. For the CDR3, the DNA is TGTGCCAGCAGCGTAGGACAGGGGGCCCACGAGCAGTACTTC. Translating gives CASSVGQGAHEQYF.

The chain couples TRBV14 to TRBJ1-1; D gene uncertain. The length of the CDR3 is 14 residues. V was cut by 3 bases and J by 6 bases, with 14 bases left in between. CDR1 and CDR2 (germline): SGHDN, FVKESK. Here the CDR3 DNA reads TGTGCCAGCAGCCAGGTAGGAGCTCCACCTGAAGCTTTCTTT. It yields the protein CASSQVGAPPEAFF.

V gene TRBV28 combines with J gene TRBJ1-3; D gene unclear. CDR1 MDHEN and CDR2 SYDVKM come from the germline V gene. The CDR3 covers 14 residues. V lost 8 bases to trimming and J lost 0 bases, with 11 bases between them. The CDR3 nucleotides are TGTGCCAGCCTTTTCCAAGGCTCTGGAAACACCATATATTTT. As protein: CASLFQGSGNTIYF. The whole variable domain, remainder taken from reference TRBV28 and TRBJ1-3, is DVKVTQSSRYLVKRTGEKVFLECVQDMDHENMFWYRQDPGLGLRLIYFSYDVKMKEKGDIPEGYSVSREKKERFSLILESASTNQTSMYLCASLFQGSGNTIYFGEGSWLTVV.

The V gene is TRBV5-6, the J gene TRBJ1-3; D gene uncertain. Trimming removed 0 bases at V and 4 bases at J, with 5 bases between. The length of the CDR3 is 13 residues. CDR1 SGHDT and CDR2 YYEEEE come from the germline V gene. This CDR3 reads CASSLGQGNTIYF. The DNA of the CDR3 is TGTGCCAGCAGCTTGGGCCAGGGAAACACCATATATTTT. The variable domain in full, with the rest retrieved from reference TRBV5-6 and TRBJ1-3, is DAGVTQSPTHLIKTRGQQVTLRCSPKSGHDTVSWYQQALGQGPQFIFQYYEEEERQRGNFPDRFSGHQFPNYSSELNVNALLLGDSALYLCASSLGQGNTIYFGEGSWLTVV.

The rearrangement uses TRBV2 and TRBJ1-5, with D hard to call. Per the germline V gene, CDR1 is SNHLY and CDR2 is FYNNEI. Deletions cut 3 bases from V and 6 bases from J, with 6 bases between. There are 12 residues in the CDR3. CDR3 DNA sequence: TGTGCCAGCAGTGATACGGTTCAGCCCCAGCATTTT. Translating gives CASSDTVQPQHF.

J is TRBJ2-7 and V is TRBV21-1. TRBV21-1 is flagged as a pseudogene. The CDR3 length is 18 residues. The DNA of the CDR3 is TGTGCCAGCAGCATAACCGGGACCCATTCTCCCATAACCTACGAGCAGTACTTC. Protein sequence: CASSITGTHSPITYEQYF.